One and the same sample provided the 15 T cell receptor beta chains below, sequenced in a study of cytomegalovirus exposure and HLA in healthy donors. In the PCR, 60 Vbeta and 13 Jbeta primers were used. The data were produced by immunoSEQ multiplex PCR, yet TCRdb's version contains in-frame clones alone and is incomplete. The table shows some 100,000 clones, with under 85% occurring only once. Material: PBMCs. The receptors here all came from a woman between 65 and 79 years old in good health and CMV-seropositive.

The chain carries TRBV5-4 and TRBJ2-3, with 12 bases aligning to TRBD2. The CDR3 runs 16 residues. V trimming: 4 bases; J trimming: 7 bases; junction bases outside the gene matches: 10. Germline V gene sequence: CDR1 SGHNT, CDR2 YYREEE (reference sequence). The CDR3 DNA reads TGTGCCAGCAGCCCCGGGCTAGCGGGAGGGAAGAATACGCAGTATTTT. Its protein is CASSPGLAGGKNTQYF. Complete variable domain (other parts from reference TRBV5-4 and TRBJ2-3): ETGVTQSPTHLIKTRGQQVTLRCSSQSGHNTVSWYQQALGQGPQFIFQYYREEENGRGNFPPRFSGLQFPNYSSELNVNALELDDSALYLCASSPGLAGGKNTQYFGPGTRLTVL.

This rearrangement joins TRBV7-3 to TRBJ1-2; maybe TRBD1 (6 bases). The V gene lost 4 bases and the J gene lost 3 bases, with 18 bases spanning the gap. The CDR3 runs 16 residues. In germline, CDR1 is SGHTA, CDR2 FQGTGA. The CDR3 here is CASSSENRDNDYGYTF. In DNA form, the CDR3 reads TGTGCCAGCAGCTCCGAGAACCGGGACAACGACTATGGCTACACCTTC.

CDR3: CASGRGYYGYTF. The CDR3 coding sequence is TGTGCCAGCGGTCGAGGTTACTATGGCTACACCTTC. This rearrangement joins TRBV7-8 to TRBJ1-2; D not certain. The germline V gene encodes CDR1 SGHVS and CDR2 FQNEAQ. The CDR3 extends over 12 amino acids. Trimming removed 8 bases from V and 3 bases from J, with 10 bases in between.

CDR3 amino acids: CASRRNTGTGDGYTF. For the CDR3, the DNA is TGTGCCAGCAGAAGAAACACCGGGACAGGGGATGGCTACACCTTC. The rearrangement joins TRBV2 to TRBJ1-2; 10 bases align to TRBD1. CDR1 is SNHLY, CDR2 FYNNEI, per germline. Trimming took 6 bases from V and 6 from J; bases not matched to a gene: 10. The CDR3 runs 15 residues. Using reference TRBV2 and TRBJ1-2 for the parts outside the CDR3, the full variable domain is EPEVTQTPSHQVTQMGQEVILRCVPISNHLYFYWYRQILGQKVEFLVSFYNNEISEKSEIFDDQFSVERPDGSNFTLKIRSTKLEDSAMYFCASRRNTGTGDGYTFGSGTRLTVV.

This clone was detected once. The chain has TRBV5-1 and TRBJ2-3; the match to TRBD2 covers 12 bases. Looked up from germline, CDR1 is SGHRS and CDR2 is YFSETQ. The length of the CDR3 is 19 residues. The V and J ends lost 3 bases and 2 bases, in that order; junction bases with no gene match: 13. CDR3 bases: TGCGCCAGCAGCTCTGGGTTGCTAGCGGGAGGGCCTAACACAGATACGCAGTATTTT. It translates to CASSSGLLAGGPNTDTQYF.

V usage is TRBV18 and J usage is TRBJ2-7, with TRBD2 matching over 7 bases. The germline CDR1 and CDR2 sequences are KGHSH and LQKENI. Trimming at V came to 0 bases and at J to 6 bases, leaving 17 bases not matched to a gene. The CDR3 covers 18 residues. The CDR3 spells CASSPPNTGGLTPSEQYF. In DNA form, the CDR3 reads TGTGCCAGCTCACCACCGAATACGGGGGGTTTAACGCCCAGCGAGCAGTACTTC.

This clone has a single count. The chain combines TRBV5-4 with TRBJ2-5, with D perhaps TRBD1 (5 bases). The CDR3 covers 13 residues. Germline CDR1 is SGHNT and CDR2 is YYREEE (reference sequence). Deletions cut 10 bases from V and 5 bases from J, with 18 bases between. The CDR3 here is CAGRRGQKETQYF. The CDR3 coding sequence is TGTGCCGGCCGTAGGGGCCAGAAGGAGACCCAGTACTTC.

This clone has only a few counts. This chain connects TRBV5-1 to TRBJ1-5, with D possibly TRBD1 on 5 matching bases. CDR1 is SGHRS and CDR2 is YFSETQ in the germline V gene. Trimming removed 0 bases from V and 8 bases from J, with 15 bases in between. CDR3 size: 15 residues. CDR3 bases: TGCGCCAGCAGCTTGGCCGGGCAGGGTGGCGAGCCCCAGCATTTT. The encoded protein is CASSLAGQGGEPQHF. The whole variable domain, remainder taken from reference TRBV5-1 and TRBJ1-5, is KAGVTQTPRYLIKTRGQQVTLSCSPISGHRSVSWYQQTPGQGLQFLFEYFSETQRNKGNFPGRFSGRQFSNSRSEMNVSTLELGDSALYLCASSLAGQGGEPQHFGDGTRLSIL.

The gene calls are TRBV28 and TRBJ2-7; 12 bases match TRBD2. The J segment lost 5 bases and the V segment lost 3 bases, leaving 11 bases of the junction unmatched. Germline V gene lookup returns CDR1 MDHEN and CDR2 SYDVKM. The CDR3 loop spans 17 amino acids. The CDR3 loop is CASSFAHRTSGIDEQYF. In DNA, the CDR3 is TGTGCCAGCAGTTTTGCCCACAGGACTAGCGGGATCGACGAGCAGTACTTC. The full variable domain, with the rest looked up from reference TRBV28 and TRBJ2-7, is DVKVTQSSRYLVKRTGEKVFLECVQDMDHENMFWYRQDPGLGLRLIYFSYDVKMKEKGDIPEGYSVSREKKERFSLILESASTNQTSMYLCASSFAHRTSGIDEQYFGPGTRLTVT.

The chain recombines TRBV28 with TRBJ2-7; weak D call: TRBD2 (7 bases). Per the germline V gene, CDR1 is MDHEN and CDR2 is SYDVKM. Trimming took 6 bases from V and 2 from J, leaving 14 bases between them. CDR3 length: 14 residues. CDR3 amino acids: CASSQGGGPYEQYF. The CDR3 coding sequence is TGTGCCAGCAGCCAAGGGGGGGGACCCTACGAGCAGTACTTC.

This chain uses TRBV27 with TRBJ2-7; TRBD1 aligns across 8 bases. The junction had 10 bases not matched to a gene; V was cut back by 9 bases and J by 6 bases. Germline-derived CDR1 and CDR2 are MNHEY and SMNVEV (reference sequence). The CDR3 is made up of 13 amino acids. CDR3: CASRDRFLSEQYF. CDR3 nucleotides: TGTGCCAGTAGGGACAGGTTCCTAAGCGAGCAGTACTTC.

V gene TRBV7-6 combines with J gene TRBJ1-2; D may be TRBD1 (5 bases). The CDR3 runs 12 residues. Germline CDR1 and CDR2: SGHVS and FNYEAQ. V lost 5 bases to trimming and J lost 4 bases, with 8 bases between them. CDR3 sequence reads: CASSGDFYGYTF. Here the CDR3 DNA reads TGTGCCAGCAGCGGGGACTTCTATGGCTACACCTTC. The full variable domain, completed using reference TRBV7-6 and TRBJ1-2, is GAGVSQSPRYKVTKRGQDVALRCDPISGHVSLYWYRQALGQGPEFLTYFNYEAQQDKSGLPNDRFSAERPEGSISTLTIQRTEQRDSAMYRCASSGDFYGYTFGSGTRLTVV.

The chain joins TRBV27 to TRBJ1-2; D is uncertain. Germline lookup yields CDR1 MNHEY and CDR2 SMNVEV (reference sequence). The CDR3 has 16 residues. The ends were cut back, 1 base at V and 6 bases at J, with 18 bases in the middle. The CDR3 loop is CASSLYWSGRMDGYTF. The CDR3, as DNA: TGTGCCAGCAGTTTATATTGGTCAGGCAGGATGGATGGCTACACCTTC.

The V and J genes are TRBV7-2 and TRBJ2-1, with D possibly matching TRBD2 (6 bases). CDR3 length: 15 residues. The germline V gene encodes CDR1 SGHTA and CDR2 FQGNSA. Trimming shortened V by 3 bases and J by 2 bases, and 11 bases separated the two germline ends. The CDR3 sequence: CASSFQTGAYNEQFF. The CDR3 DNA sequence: TGTGCCAGCAGCTTTCAGACGGGAGCCTACAATGAGCAGTTCTTC.

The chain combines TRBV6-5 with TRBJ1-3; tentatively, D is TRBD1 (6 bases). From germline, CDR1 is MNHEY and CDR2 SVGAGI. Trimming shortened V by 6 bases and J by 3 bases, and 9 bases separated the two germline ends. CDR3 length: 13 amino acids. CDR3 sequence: CASSLRGGNTIYF. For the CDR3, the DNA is TGTGCCAGCAGCCTCAGGGGTGGAAACACCATATATTTT.